This T cell receptor beta chain was observed in a study of shared clonotypes between healthy human individuals. The wider study: The composition of the donors was a couple of women and a few men aged 18 to 49. Every donor yielded three CD4 naive, three CD4 memory, two CD8 naive and one CD8 memory plate. Findings and limits, study-wide: A handful of donors showed sharing of approximately 5% of naive CD4 clonotypes.

There are 12 residues in the CDR3. In germline, CDR1 is ENHRY, CDR2 SYGVKD. The V end was cut by 6 bases, the J end by 0 bases, with 4 bases between. As for this clone: The antigen is undetermined.

The assay was immunoSEQ multiplex PCR, and TCRdb's table has in-frame clones only and misses some. Here the sample spans approximately 940,000 clones, over 75% being singletons. Negatively enriched CD4+ T cells were divided by CD45RA into naive and memory. The clonotype comes from a man aged 18 to 29 in good health. The specimen was memory CD4+ T cells sorted from blood. Described subset: CD45RA-negative fraction. The genes are TRBV10-3 and TRBJ2-3; D gene uncertain. CDR3 nucleotides: TGTGCCATCAGGAGTAGCACAGATACGCAGTATTTT. The encoded protein is CAIRSSTDTQYF.